A selection of T cell receptor beta chains follows, all from one sample in a study of shared T cell receptors in the human thymus. Produced via immunoSEQ multiplex PCR; TCRdb's table is partial and in-frame only. The sample records approximately 660,000 clones, around 89% being singletons. The sample was also linked to a second study, of human thymus T cells.

Material for sequencing was thymocytes. These receptor sequences come from a boy younger than two with a congenital heart defect. Both conserved end residues are part of each CDR3. The order of the fields is D gene, clone size, V gene, CDR3 length, J gene, CDR3 DNA, CDR3 protein. A D gene is named only where the DNA matches it firmly. The listing skips clone size in some rows; elsewhere it reads once, few, many or a size class.

D: TRBD1
size: NA
V: TRBV4-3
length: 15
J: TRBJ2-7
DNA: TGCGCCAGCAGCCAACCAAGGGACAGGGACTACGAGCAGTACTTC
CDR3: CASSQPRDRDYEQYF

D: NA
size: NA
V: TRBV7-2
length: 14
J: TRBJ1-1
DNA: TGTGCCAGCAGCTTAGGGTCCGGGGACACTGAAGCTTTCTTT
CDR3: CASSLGSGDTEAFF

D: NA
size: few
V: TRBV4-3
length: 13
J: TRBJ1-2
DNA: TGCGCCAGCAGCCAAGACACAGAATATGGCTACACCTTC
CDR3: CASSQDTEYGYTF

D: NA
size: NA
V: TRBV10-3
length: 14
J: TRBJ2-5
DNA: TGTGCCATCAGCGGGACACCCACTGAAGAGACCCAGTACTTC
CDR3: CAISGTPTEETQYF

D: NA
size: few
V: TRBV28
length: 15
J: TRBJ1-4
DNA: TGTGCCAGCAGTTTATTGGGGGTGGGAGGGGAAAAACTGTTTTTT
CDR3: CASSLLGVGGEKLFF

D: TRBD2
size: NA
V: TRBV5-4
length: 15
J: TRBJ2-1
DNA: TGTGCCAGCAGCGCCGGGACTAGCGGGAGGGGTGAGCAGTTCTTC
CDR3: CASSAGTSGRGEQFF

D: NA
size: NA
V: TRBV9
length: 16
J: TRBJ1-2
DNA: TGTGCCAGCAGCGTAGGGCAGGCCCCTCTGGACTATGGCTACACCTTC
CDR3: CASSVGQAPLDYGYTF

D: TRBD2
size: once
V: TRBV13
length: 19
J: TRBJ2-3
DNA: TGTGCCAGCAGCTTATCGGATCCCGTTCTAGCGGGCACCACAGATACGCAGTATTTT
CDR3: CASSLSDPVLAGTTDTQYF

D: NA
size: NA
V: TRBV6-5
length: 14
J: TRBJ2-6
DNA: TGTGCCAGCAACCCGTGGCCTGGGGCCAACGTCCTGACTTTC
CDR3: CASNPWPGANVLTF

D: NA
size: NA
V: TRBV28
length: 14
J: TRBJ1-1
DNA: TGTGCCAGCAGTCTGGGGGCGTCGGACACTGAAGCTTTCTTT
CDR3: CASSLGASDTEAFF

D: TRBD2
size: NA
V: TRBV10-3
length: 16
J: TRBJ2-3
DNA: TGTGCCATCAGTGAGTCGGCGGGAGGGAGCACAGATACGCAGTATTTT
CDR3: CAISESAGGSTDTQYF

D: TRBD2
size: NA
V: TRBV7-6
length: 17
J: TRBJ2-7
DNA: TGTGCCAGCAGCGCCGGGACTAGCGGACTCCTCTCCTACGAGCAGTACTTC
CDR3: CASSAGTSGLLSYEQYF

D: NA
size: few
V: TRBV28
length: 15
J: TRBJ1-5
DNA: TGTGCCAGCAGTTTCCAGGGAGGACTTAGTCAGCCCCAGCATTTT
CDR3: CASSFQGGLSQPQHF

D: NA
size: NA
V: TRBV6-5
length: 13
J: TRBJ2-5
DNA: TGTGCCAGCCCCCCGGAGAGCGGAGAGACCCAGTACTTC
CDR3: CASPPESGETQYF

D: NA
size: NA
V: TRBV18
length: 22
J: TRBJ2-1
DNA: TGTGCCAGCTCCCCCGGTAGCTCACCGGCGGGCGAGCACATAAGGCCCCAGAATGAGCAGTTCTTC
CDR3: CASSPGSSPAGEHIRPQNEQFF

D: TRBD2
size: NA
V: TRBV4-3
length: 18
J: TRBJ2-1
DNA: TGCGCCAGCAGCCAAGGAACTAGCGGGGGGGCCTCCTACAATGAGCAGTTCTTC
CDR3: CASSQGTSGGASYNEQFF